This T cell receptor beta chain was found in a study of T cells in Graves' hyperthyroidism and ophthalmopathy. Broader study findings: Most clonotypes expanded in thyroid above 0.001 were likewise present in blood. Ophthalmopathy was model-predicted a median around seven months pre-onset.

RNA transcripts served as the template for amplifying TCR beta CDR3 regions. HTBI primers were used for first-round RT-PCR of the TCR CDR3. Each CDR3 protein is one row after TCRdb ran MiXCR on the multiplex PCR reads. The data contain about 380,000 distinct CDR3 sequences, around 18% of them seen just once; the ten biggest clones take up about 38%. This clonotype was seen many times. Its target is unknown. Sequenced input: blood. The receptor comes from a man between 18 and 29 years old with Graves' ophthalmopathy.

This chain's CDR3 is CASSLNLAGHTDTQYF. In DNA form, the CDR3 reads TGTGCCAGCAGCTTAAATCTAGCAGGTCACACAGATACGCAGTATTTT. V is TRBV7-9 and J is TRBJ2-3; TRBD2 might be the D (5 bases). V lost 2 bases and J 2 bases, leaving 14 bases between the germline ends. Per the germline V gene, CDR1 is SEHNR and CDR2 is FQNEAQ (reference sequence). CDR3 length equals 16 residues.